This is a list of T cell receptor beta chains from one sample in a study of cytomegalovirus exposure and HLA in healthy donors. Clones were sequenced by immunoSEQ multiplex PCR, and TCRdb holds only the in-frame ones, with some missing. The sample includes some 120,000 clones, approximately 78% of them seen just once. Sequenced sample: PBMCs. The receptors stem from a woman in her twenties or thirties in good health and CMV-seronegative. CDR3s include the opening cysteine and the closing phenylalanine or tryptophan. D genes are given only for firm matches. Rows give clone size only sometimes, using once, few, many, or a class for an expanded clone.

>-|TRBV7-3|-|TRBJ2-7
TGTGCCAGCAGCTTATTCCCCGGCTACGAGCAGTACTTC
CASSLFPGYEQYF
>-|TRBV7-7|-|TRBJ2-2
TGTGCTAGCAGCTTGGGCAGATCTGCCGGGGAGCTGTTTTTT
CASSLGRSAGELFF
>-|TRBV7-3|few|TRBJ2-3
TGTGCCAGCAGCTTAAATGGGGGAGGAGATACGCAGTATTTT
CASSLNGGGDTQYF
>TRBD2|TRBV5-1|-|TRBJ2-5
TGCGCCAGCAGCTTTAGCGGGGGGGTCCAAGAGACCCAGTACTTC
CASSFSGGVQETQYF
>-|TRBV30|-|TRBJ1-2
TGTGCCTGGAGTGGAGGTAACTATGGCTACACCTTC
CAWSGGNYGYTF
>-|TRBV5-1|-|TRBJ1-1
TGCGCCAGCAGTTTTTCCGGGAGAGCTTTCTTT
CASSFSGRAFF
>-|TRBV7-2|-|TRBJ1-3
TGTGCCGGCAGCTCTTTTCTAAAACAGGGAAACACCATATATTTT
CAGSSFLKQGNTIYF
>-|TRBV6-1|-|TRBJ1-1
TGTGCCAGCAGTTTTGACAGATCGAACACTGAAGCTTTCTTT
CASSFDRSNTEAFF
>-|TRBV4-1|-|TRBJ1-2
TGCGCCAGCAGCCAACCAGGGAACTACTATGGCTACACCTTC
CASSQPGNYYGYTF
>TRBD2|TRBV29-1|-|TRBJ2-7
TGCAGCGTTAGACTAGCGGGAGCCTACGAGCAGTACTTC
CSVRLAGAYEQYF
>-|TRBV29-1|-|TRBJ2-7
TGCAGCGCTGGGCGGGTTTACGAGCAGTACTTC
CSAGRVYEQYF
>-|TRBV19|-|TRBJ2-6
TGTGCCACGCAACCGGGACAAGGAGCTTCTGGGGCCAACGTCCTGACTTTC
CATQPGQGASGANVLTF
>-|TRBV7-9|-|TRBJ1-2
TGTGCCAGCAGCCCGGACAGCCTTTTTGGCTACACCTTC
CASSPDSLFGYTF
>-|TRBV27|-|TRBJ2-1
TGTGCCAGCAGCCTCCGTACACACCTCAGTAATGAGCAGTTCTTC
CASSLRTHLSNEQFF
>TRBD2|TRBV6-5|few|TRBJ2-3
TGTGCCAGCAGTTTCGTAGCGGGAGGGCCCGGAGATACGCAGTATTTT
CASSFVAGGPGDTQYF
>-|TRBV5-1|-|TRBJ2-5
TGCGCCAGCAGCCCGGACACTAAGGGGGAGACCCAGTACTTC
CASSPDTKGETQYF
>TRBD1|TRBV27|-|TRBJ2-7
TGTGCCAGCAGTTTTGGGCAGGGGGCGAGCGAGCAGTACTTC
CASSFGQGASEQYF
>TRBD2|TRBV25-1|once|TRBJ2-5
TGTGCCAGCAGTGATCTCTTAGCGGGAGCGGGCGAGACCCAGTACTTC
CASSDLLAGAGETQYF
>TRBD1|TRBV6-5|-|TRBJ1-5
TGTGCCAGCGAGAATGACAGGGTTATCAATCAGCCCCAGCATTTT
CASENDRVINQPQHF
>-|TRBV29-1|-|TRBJ1-2
TGCAGCGTTGAAGCGGCCGGTTGGGACACCGACCTCTATGGCTACACCTTC
CSVEAAGWDTDLYGYTF
>TRBD2|TRBV5-4|few|TRBJ2-7
TGTGCCAGCAGCGACCCGGGACTAGCGGGAGCCTACGAGCAGTACTTC
CASSDPGLAGAYEQYF
>-|TRBV19|-|TRBJ2-4
TGTGCCAGTAGTAAAGTCAGGGGGACTAGTAGAGCCAAAAACATTCAGTACTTC
CASSKVRGTSRAKNIQYF
>-|TRBV30|few|TRBJ2-2
TGTGCCTGGAGTGTAGACAGGAGGAACACCGGGGAGCTGTTTTTT
CAWSVDRRNTGELFF
>-|TRBV6-6|-|TRBJ2-7
TGTGCCAGCAGTTATTCCGGACAAAGCTCCTACGAGCAGTACTTC
CASSYSGQSSYEQYF
>TRBD2|TRBV18|-|TRBJ2-1
TGTGCCAGCTCACCCCGGGGGGGTAGCGGGGCCTACAATGAGCAGTTCTTC
CASSPRGGSGAYNEQFF
>TRBD1|TRBV14|few|TRBJ1-1
TGTGCCAGCAGCCAAGAACGGACAGGGGGAACTGAAGCTTTCTTT
CASSQERTGGTEAFF
>-|TRBV7-9|-|TRBJ1-5
TGTGCCACCGGGACATACCATAGCAATCAGCCCCAGCATTTT
CATGTYHSNQPQHF
>-|TRBV9|-|TRBJ2-2
TGTGCCAGCAGCGCAAACAGGGATTTGAACACCGGGGAGCTGTTTTTT
CASSANRDLNTGELFF
>TRBD1|TRBV7-3|-|TRBJ1-2
TGTGCCAGCAGCGAGACAGGGAGCTATGGCTACACCTTC
CASSETGSYGYTF
>-|TRBV5-6|many|TRBJ1-1
TGTGCCAGCAGTTCTTGGGGGGTGAGGACTGAAGCTTTCTTT
CASSSWGVRTEAFF
>-|TRBV4-1|-|TRBJ1-3
TGCGCCAGCAGCCAAGTTGCGGGGGTGGCTGGAAACACCATATATTTT
CASSQVAGVAGNTIYF
>-|TRBV5-5|-|TRBJ1-1
TGTGCCAGCAGCCTAAATCCTAACACTGAAGCTTTCTTT
CASSLNPNTEAFF
>-|TRBV19|-|TRBJ1-1
TGTGCCAGTAACGAACGGAGAAACACTGAAGCTTTCTTT
CASNERRNTEAFF
>TRBD1|TRBV29-1|-|TRBJ1-1
TGCAGCGTGGCCGGGACAGGCTTCACTGAAGCTTTCTTT
CSVAGTGFTEAFF
>-|TRBV30|-|TRBJ2-5
TGTGCCTGGAGGCTGGGGCAGACCCAGTACTTC
CAWRLGQTQYF
>TRBD1|TRBV6-1|-|TRBJ2-3
TGTGCCAGCAGTGCCGGGACAGGGCACACAGATACGCAGTATTTT
CASSAGTGHTDTQYF
>-|TRBV7-8|-|TRBJ1-1
TGTGCCAGCAGCACAGTGAACACTGAAGCTTTCTTT
CASSTVNTEAFF
>-|TRBV5-1|once|TRBJ2-1
TGCGCCAGCAGCTTAAACAGGGATTCCTACAATGAGCAGTTCTTC
CASSLNRDSYNEQFF
>TRBD2|TRBV9|-|TRBJ2-5
TGTGCCAGCAGCGTGGGAGTCGTCGCGGGAGGAGGTGAGACCCAGTACTTC
CASSVGVVAGGGETQYF
>-|TRBV11-2|-|TRBJ1-5
TGTGCCAGCAGCTTAACCTGGGGCTTGAGCAATCAGCCCCAGCATTTT
CASSLTWGLSNQPQHF
>TRBD1|TRBV6-5|-|TRBJ2-5
TGTGCCAGCAGTTACTCAGGGCAGGGGGTAGAGACCCAGTACTTC
CASSYSGQGVETQYF
>TRBD2|TRBV7-9|-|TRBJ2-1
TGTGCCAGCAGCTTAGAGGGACTAGTATCGGGCGAGCAGTTCTTC
CASSLEGLVSGEQFF
>-|TRBV9|-|TRBJ2-2
TGTGCCAGCAGCCCCCGAGTCACCGGGGAGCTGTTTTTT
CASSPRVTGELFF
>TRBD1|TRBV6-5|-|TRBJ1-1
TGTGCCAGCACCCGGACAGGGACGAACACTGAAGCTTTCTTT
CASTRTGTNTEAFF
>TRBD1|TRBV27|-|TRBJ2-1
TGTGCCAGCAGCCCGGGGACAGGGGGTTCGGTCGGGCAGTTCTTC
CASSPGTGGSVGQFF
>-|TRBV10-1|-|TRBJ1-2
TGCGCCAGCAGTGAGTCGACCGGGGATGGCTACACCTTC
CASSESTGDGYTF
>TRBD1|TRBV10-1|-|TRBJ1-1
TGCGCCAGCAGGGGGGGAGGACAGGGGGGCAGCGACACTGAAGCTTTCTTT
CASRGGGQGGSDTEAFF
>-|TRBV5-4|-|TRBJ2-2
TGTGCCAGCAGCTTGACGACAGCTACCGGGGAGCTGTTTTTT
CASSLTTATGELFF
>TRBD2|TRBV27|once|TRBJ2-5
TGTGCCAGCAGTGGGAAGGGAGGACTAGCGGGGGGTAACATCCAAGAGACCCAGTACTTC
CASSGKGGLAGGNIQETQYF
>-|TRBV5-1|-|TRBJ2-3
TGCGCCAGCAGCTTGGGGGTAGCGGCTAGCACAGATACGCAGTATTTT
CASSLGVAASTDTQYF
>TRBD2|TRBV7-2|-|TRBJ2-7
TGTGCCAGCAGCGTAAGGACTAGCGGGGGCCACGGTTCCTACGAGCAGTACTTC
CASSVRTSGGHGSYEQYF
>TRBD1|TRBV5-1|-|TRBJ2-5
TGCGCCAGCAGCCAACAAACAGGGGCCCAAGAGACCCAGTACTTC
CASSQQTGAQETQYF
>TRBD2|TRBV11-2|-|TRBJ2-2
TGTGCCAGCAGACGTCCGGGACTAGCGGGAGGCCCTCACACCGGGGAGCTGTTTTTT
CASRRPGLAGGPHTGELFF